The 14 T cell receptor beta chains given below trace back to one sample, sequenced in a study of blood T cell repertoires in COVID-19. Measured with immunoSEQ multiplex PCR; TCRdb has only the in-frame clones, and not every one. The table has around 260,000 clones, roughly 80% seen once. Source material: peripheral blood. The source is a man in his 60s who had recovered from COVID-19.

The chain recombines TRBV27 with TRBJ2-1, with a possible D match to TRBD1 (6 bases). The germline V gene encodes CDR1 MNHEY and CDR2 SMNVEV (reference sequence). Trimming stripped 6 bases from V and 2 bases from J, with 14 bases between. CDR3 length: 15 residues. CDR3 region: CASSSLRGPYNEQFF. CDR3 DNA sequence: TGTGCCAGCAGCTCCCTCAGGGGACCCTACAATGAGCAGTTCTTC.

The chain employs TRBV27 and TRBJ2-3; 9 positions agree with TRBD2. The CDR3 covers 15 residues. The germline CDR1 and CDR2 sequences are MNHEY and SMNVEV (reference sequence). J gave up 5 bases and V 5 bases, and 8 bases lay outside the gene matches. CDR3 DNA sequence: TGTGCCAGCAGTCTCTCGCGGGGGGGCATAGATACGCAGTATTTT. It encodes CASSLSRGGIDTQYF.

V is TRBV30 and J is TRBJ1-2, with a tentative D call TRBD1 (5 bases). Germline V gives CDR1 GTSNPN, CDR2 SVGIG (reference sequence). The CDR3 totals 11 residues. Between the trimmed V and J ends, which lost 7 bases and 5 bases, there was a span of 11 bases. The CDR3 is CAFDSNYGYTF. CDR3 nucleotides: TGTGCCTTTGACAGTAATTATGGCTACACCTTC.

This clone has a handful of counts. The V gene is TRBV7-9, the J gene TRBJ1-2; D not certain. The germline gives CDR1 SEHNR, CDR2 FQNEAQ (reference sequence). The CDR3 sequence is 12 residues long. Deletions cut 2 bases from V and 6 bases from J, with 7 bases between. The CDR3 nucleotides are TGTGCCAGCAGCTTAACCGGAGATGGCTACACCTTC. Its translation is CASSLTGDGYTF.

This chain joins TRBV30 and TRBJ2-3, with TRBD1 matching over 7 bases. This CDR3 spans 15 amino acids. Trimming removed 8 bases from V and 2 bases from J; junction bases left unmatched: 13. Germline V lookup: CDR1 GTSNPN, CDR2 SVGIG (reference sequence). The CDR3 reads CARTDRDRPTDTQYF. The CDR3 DNA reads as TGTGCCCGAACCGACAGGGATCGTCCCACAGATACGCAGTATTTT.

The chain employs TRBV7-2 and TRBJ1-4; 10 nucleotides align to TRBD1. Germline V lookup: CDR1 SGHTA, CDR2 FQGNSA. V lost 5 bases to trimming and J lost 2 bases; unmatched junction nucleotides: 8. The length of the CDR3 is 17 residues. The CDR3 nucleotides read TGTGCCAGCAGCCGGGGGGACAGGGGCTTCACTAATGAAAAACTGTTTTTT. Translated, it gives CASSRGDRGFTNEKLFF.

The chain uses TRBV5-1 and TRBJ1-6; 8 bases are a match to TRBD1. This CDR3 spans 14 amino acids. Germline CDR1 and CDR2: SGHRS and YFSETQ. V shed 0 bases and J 11 bases; nucleotides not matched to a gene: 4. CDR3 coding DNA: TGCGCCAGCAGCTTGGGACAGGGGACGGCACCCCTCCACTTT. As protein: CASSLGQGTAPLHF.

The chain couples TRBV9 to TRBJ2-3; 9 bases are shared with TRBD1. The germline V gene has CDR1 SGDLS and CDR2 YYNGEE. V lost 4 bases to trimming and J lost 3 bases; unmatched junction nucleotides: 3. The CDR3 is 14 amino acids. DNA for the CDR3: TGTGCCAGCAGCCCAGGACAGGGGACAGATACGCAGTATTTT. Protein: CASSPGQGTDTQYF.

This chain connects TRBV2 to TRBJ2-2; D might be TRBD1 (5 bases). The germline V gene encodes CDR1 SNHLY and CDR2 FYNNEI. CDR3 length equals 14 residues. Trimming left V 6 bases short and J 5 bases short, with 13 bases between. The CDR3 DNA is TGTGCCAGCAGCGCGAACAGGAATACCGGGGAGCTGTTTTTT. Translating gives CASSANRNTGELFF.

This CDR3 is CASSLAGGGLAYNEQFF. In DNA, the CDR3 is TGTGCCAGCAGCTTAGCAGGGGGGGGACTAGCCTACAATGAGCAGTTCTTC. V gene TRBV11-2 combines with J gene TRBJ2-1; TRBD2 might be the D (8 bases). The V gene lost 1 base and the J gene lost 2 bases, with 15 bases spanning the gap. Per the germline V gene, CDR1 is SGHAT and CDR2 is FQNNGV. The CDR3 is 17 amino acids.

This CDR3 reads CASSAVVPSTDTQYF. CDR3 nucleotides: TGCGCCAGCAGTGCTGTTGTCCCCAGCACAGATACGCAGTATTTT. The chain joins TRBV10-1 to TRBJ2-3; D is unclear. Germline-derived CDR1 and CDR2 are WNHNN and SYGVQD (reference sequence). This CDR3 region has 15 residues. V was clipped by 4 bases and J by 0 bases, with 11 bases between them.

The rearrangement joins TRBV5-1 to TRBJ2-5, with D unresolved. Germline V gene lookup returns CDR1 SGHRS and CDR2 YFSETQ. Trimming shortened V by 4 bases and J by 1 base, and 11 bases separated the two germline ends. The CDR3 consists of 14 residues. The CDR3 sequence is CASSGKTSQETQYF. CDR3 coding DNA: TGCGCCAGCAGCGGAAAGACATCCCAAGAGACCCAGTACTTC.

The chain employs TRBV11-3 and TRBJ2-1; 8 bases fit TRBD1. The length of the CDR3 is 14 residues. Trimming at V came to 3 bases and at J to 3 bases, leaving 1 base not matched to a gene. Germline V gene lookup returns CDR1 SGHNT and CDR2 YENEEA. The CDR3 is CASSLGQDYNEQFF. CDR3 in DNA: TGTGCCAGCAGCTTGGGACAGGACTACAATGAGCAGTTCTTC.

The chain recombines TRBV5-1 with TRBJ1-2; D uncertain. The germline V gene has CDR1 SGHRS and CDR2 YFSETQ. CDR3 length: 13 amino acids. V gave up 1 base and J gave up 6 bases, with 10 bases separating them. The CDR3 protein is CASSLSSGHGYTF. Here the CDR3 DNA reads TGCGCCAGCAGCTTGTCTTCTGGGCATGGCTACACCTTC.